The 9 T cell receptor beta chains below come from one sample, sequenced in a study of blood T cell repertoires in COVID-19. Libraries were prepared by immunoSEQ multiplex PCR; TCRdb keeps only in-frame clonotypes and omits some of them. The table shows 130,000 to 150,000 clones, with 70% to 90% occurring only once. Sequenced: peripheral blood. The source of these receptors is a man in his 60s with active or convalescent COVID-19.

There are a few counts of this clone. The CDR3 region has the DNA TGTGCCAGCAGCTTGCGGGGGGCTAGAGCGGAATACAATGAGCAGTTCTTC. It specifies CASSLRGARAEYNEQFF. The chain couples TRBV5-5 to TRBJ2-1, with D tentatively TRBD2 (7 bases). V was clipped by 1 base and J by 4 bases, with 18 bases between them. Per germline, CDR1 SGHKS and CDR2 YYEKEE (reference sequence). CDR3 length equals 17 residues.

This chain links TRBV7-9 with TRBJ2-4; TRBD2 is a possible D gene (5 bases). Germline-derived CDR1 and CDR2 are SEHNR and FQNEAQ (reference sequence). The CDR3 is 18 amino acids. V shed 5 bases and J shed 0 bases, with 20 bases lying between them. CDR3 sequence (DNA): TGTGCCAGCAGCCCAGAGGGAGCGGATCTTCTAGCCAAAAACATTCAGTACTTC. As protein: CASSPEGADLLAKNIQYF.

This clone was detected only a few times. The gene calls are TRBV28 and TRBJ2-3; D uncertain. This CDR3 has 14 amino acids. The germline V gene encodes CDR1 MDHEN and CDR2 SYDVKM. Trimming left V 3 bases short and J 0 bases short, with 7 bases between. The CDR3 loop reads CASSFRSSTDTQYF. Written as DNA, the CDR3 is TGTGCCAGCAGTTTTCGTTCTAGCACAGATACGCAGTATTTT. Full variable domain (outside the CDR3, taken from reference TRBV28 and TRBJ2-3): DVKVTQSSRYLVKRTGEKVFLECVQDMDHENMFWYRQDPGLGLRLIYFSYDVKMKEKGDIPEGYSVSREKKERFSLILESASTNQTSMYLCASSFRSSTDTQYFGPGTRLTVL.

The CDR3 nucleotides read TGTGCCAGCACCGAGCGGACTTTCAACTATGGCTACACCTTC. It translates to CASTERTFNYGYTF. The chain couples TRBV6-5 to TRBJ1-2; D not certain. This CDR3 is built from 14 residues. The germline V gene encodes CDR1 MNHEY and CDR2 SVGAGI. The ends were cut back, 7 bases at V and 2 bases at J, with 14 bases in the middle.

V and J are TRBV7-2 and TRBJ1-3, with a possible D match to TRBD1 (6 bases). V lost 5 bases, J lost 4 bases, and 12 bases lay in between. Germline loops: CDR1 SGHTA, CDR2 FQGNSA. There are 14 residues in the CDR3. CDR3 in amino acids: CASSPARGGNTIYF. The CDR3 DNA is TGTGCCAGCAGCCCAGCCAGGGGAGGAAACACCATATATTTT. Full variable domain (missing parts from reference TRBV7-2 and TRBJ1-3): GAGVSQSPSNKVTEKGKDVELRCDPISGHTALYWYRQSLGQGLEFLIYFQGNSAPDKSGLPSDRFSAERTGGSVSTLTIQRTQQEDSAVYLCASSPARGGNTIYFGEGSWLTVV.

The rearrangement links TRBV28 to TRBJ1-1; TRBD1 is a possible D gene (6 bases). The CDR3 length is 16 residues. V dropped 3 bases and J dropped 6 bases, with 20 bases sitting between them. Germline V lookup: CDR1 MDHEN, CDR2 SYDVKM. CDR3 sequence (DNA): TGTGCCAGCAGTTTCTTCACAGGGATAATTTTTGCTGAAGCTTTCTTT. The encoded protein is CASSFFTGIIFAEAFF.

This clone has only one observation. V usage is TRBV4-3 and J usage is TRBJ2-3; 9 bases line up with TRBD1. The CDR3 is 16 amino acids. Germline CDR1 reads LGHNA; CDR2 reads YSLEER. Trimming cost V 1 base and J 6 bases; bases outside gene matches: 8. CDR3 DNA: TGCGCCAGCAGCCAAGGGGGACAGGGAGTGGCGGATACGCAGTATTTT. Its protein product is CASSQGGQGVADTQYF.

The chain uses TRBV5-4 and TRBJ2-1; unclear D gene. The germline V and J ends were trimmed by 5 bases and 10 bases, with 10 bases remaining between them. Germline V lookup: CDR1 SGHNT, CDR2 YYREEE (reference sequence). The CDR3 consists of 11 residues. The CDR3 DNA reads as TGTGCCAGCAGTAGCCGCCGCGAGCAGTTCTTC. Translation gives CASSSRREQFF.

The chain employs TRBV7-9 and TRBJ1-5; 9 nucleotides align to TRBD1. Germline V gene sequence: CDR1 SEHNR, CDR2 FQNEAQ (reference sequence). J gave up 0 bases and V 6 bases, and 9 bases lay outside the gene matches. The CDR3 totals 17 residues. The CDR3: CASSPDRGTSSNQPQHF. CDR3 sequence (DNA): TGTGCCAGCAGTCCCGACAGGGGGACGAGTAGCAATCAGCCCCAGCATTTT. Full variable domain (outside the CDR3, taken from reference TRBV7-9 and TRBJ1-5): DTGVSQNPRHKITKRGQNVTFRCDPISEHNRLYWYRQTLGQGPEFLTYFQNEAQLEKSRLLSDRFSAERPKGSFSTLEIQRTEQGDSAMYLCASSPDRGTSSNQPQHFGDGTRLSIL.